The entry that follows covers one T cell receptor (beta chain) sequence. Its matching antigen is unknown. CDR1 and CDR2 (germline): LGHNA, YSLEER. The CDR3 is 13 amino acids. Trimming removed 3 bases from V and 0 bases from J, with 3 bases in between. Profiling relied on immunoSEQ multiplex PCR, and the TCRdb table lists in-frame clones only, not all of them. In the table there are under 150,000 clones, nearly 95% of which are singletons. Some second doses came at about 4 weeks and others at about 12 weeks; these were pooled. This specimen comes from a study of T cell responses to AZD1222 COVID-19 vaccine. Study-wide results and caveats: Among vaccine-associated CD4 TCRs, coverage spanned spike, with dominance at 160-218 and 743-854.

Source: peripheral blood, taken 28 days after the second AZD1222 dose. This sequence originates from an adult who received the AZD1222 COVID-19 vaccine. V usage is TRBV4-3 and J usage is TRBJ1-5; D is uncertain. The CDR3, as DNA: TGCGCCAGCAGCCATAATAGCAATCAGCCCCAGCATTTT. Translation: CASSHNSNQPQHF.